The source of this TCR beta chain is a study of T cell responses to AZD1222 COVID-19 vaccine. This table comes from immunoSEQ multiplex PCR, and its TCRdb copy is limited to in-frame clones, with some not included. The table lists around 110,000 clones, approximately 90% of them singletons. V was shortened by 4 bases and J by 3 bases, with 15 bases between the two germline ends. Germline V gene sequence: CDR1 SGHNT, CDR2 YENEEA. This CDR3 region has 15 residues. Combined were second doses at about 4 or about 12 weeks. This clonotype was sampled from an adult who received the AZD1222 COVID-19 vaccine. The chain links TRBV11-3 to TRBJ1-1; no definite D call. The specimen comprised peripheral blood, sampled 28 days after the second AZD1222 dose. CDR3 region: CASSSAPDGHTEAFF. In DNA form, the CDR3 reads TGTGCCAGCAGCTCGGCGCCCGACGGACACACTGAAGCTTTCTTT.